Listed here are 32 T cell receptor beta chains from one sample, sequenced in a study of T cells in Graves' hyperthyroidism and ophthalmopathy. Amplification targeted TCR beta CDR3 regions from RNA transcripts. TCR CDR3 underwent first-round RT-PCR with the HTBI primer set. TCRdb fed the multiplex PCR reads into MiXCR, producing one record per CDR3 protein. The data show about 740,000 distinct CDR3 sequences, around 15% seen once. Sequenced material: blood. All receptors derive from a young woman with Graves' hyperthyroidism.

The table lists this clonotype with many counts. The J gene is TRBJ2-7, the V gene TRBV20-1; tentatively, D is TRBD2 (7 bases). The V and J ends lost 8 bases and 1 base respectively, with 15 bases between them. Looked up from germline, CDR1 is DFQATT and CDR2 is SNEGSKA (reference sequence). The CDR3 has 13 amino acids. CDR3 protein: CSRARGGSYEQYF. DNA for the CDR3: TGCAGTAGGGCGAGGGGGGGTTCCTACGAGCAGTACTTC.

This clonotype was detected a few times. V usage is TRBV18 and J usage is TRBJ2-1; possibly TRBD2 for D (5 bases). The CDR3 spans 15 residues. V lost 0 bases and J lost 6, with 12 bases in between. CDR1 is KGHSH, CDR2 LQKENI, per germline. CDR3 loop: CASSPPGVASNEQFF. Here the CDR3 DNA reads TGTGCCAGCTCACCACCGGGCGTAGCGAGCAATGAGCAGTTCTTC.

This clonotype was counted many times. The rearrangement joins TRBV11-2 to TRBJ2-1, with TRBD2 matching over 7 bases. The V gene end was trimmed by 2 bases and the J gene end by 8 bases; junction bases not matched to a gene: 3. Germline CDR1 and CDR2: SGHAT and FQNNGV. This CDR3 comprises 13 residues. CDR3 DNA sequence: TGTGCCAGCAGCTTACCGGGAGGCTATGAGCAGTTCTTC. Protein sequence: CASSLPGGYEQFF.

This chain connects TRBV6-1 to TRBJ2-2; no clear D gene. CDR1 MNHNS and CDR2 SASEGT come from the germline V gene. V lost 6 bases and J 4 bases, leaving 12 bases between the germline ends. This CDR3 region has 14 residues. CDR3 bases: TGTGCCAGCAGCTCCCAATACACCACCGGGGAGCTGTTTTTT. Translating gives CASSSQYTTGELFF.

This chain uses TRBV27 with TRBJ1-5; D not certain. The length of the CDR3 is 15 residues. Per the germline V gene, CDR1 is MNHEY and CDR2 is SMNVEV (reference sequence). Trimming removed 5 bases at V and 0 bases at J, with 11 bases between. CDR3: CASSTSGASNQPQHF. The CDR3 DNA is TGTGCCAGCAGTACCTCAGGCGCTAGCAATCAGCCCCAGCATTTT.

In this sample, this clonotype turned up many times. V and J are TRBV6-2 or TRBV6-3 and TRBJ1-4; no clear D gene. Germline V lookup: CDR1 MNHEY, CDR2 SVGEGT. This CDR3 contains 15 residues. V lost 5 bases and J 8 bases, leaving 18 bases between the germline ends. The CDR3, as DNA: TGTGCCAGCAGTCCAATCCGGGTACTAGACGAAAAACTGTTTTTT. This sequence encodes CASSPIRVLDEKLFF.

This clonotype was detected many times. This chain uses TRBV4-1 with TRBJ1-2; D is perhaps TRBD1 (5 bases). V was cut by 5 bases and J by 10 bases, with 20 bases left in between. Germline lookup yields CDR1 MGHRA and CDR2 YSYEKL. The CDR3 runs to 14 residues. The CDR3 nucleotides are TGCGCCAGCAGCACTCAGGGACCCTTCGTGATCTACACCTTC. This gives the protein CASSTQGPFVIYTF.

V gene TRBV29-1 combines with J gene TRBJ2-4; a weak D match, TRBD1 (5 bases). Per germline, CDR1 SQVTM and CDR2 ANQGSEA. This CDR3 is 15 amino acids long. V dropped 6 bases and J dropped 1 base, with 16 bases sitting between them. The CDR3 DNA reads TGCAGCGTCCAACCTCGAACAGGCGCCAAAAACATTCAGTACTTC. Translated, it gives CSVQPRTGAKNIQYF.

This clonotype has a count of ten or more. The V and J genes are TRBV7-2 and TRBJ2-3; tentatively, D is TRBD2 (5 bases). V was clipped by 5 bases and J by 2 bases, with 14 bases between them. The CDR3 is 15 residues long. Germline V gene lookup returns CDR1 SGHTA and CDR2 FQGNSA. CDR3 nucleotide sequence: TGTGCCAGCAGCCCCCATGGACTCAACACAGATACGCAGTATTTT. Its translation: CASSPHGLNTDTQYF.

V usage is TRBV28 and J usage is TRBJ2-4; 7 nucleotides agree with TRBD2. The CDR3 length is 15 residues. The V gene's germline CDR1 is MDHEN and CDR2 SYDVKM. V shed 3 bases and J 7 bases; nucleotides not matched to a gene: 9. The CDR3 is CASSLNQLALNIQYF. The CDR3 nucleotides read TGTGCCAGCAGTTTGAATCAACTAGCGCTCAACATTCAGTACTTC.

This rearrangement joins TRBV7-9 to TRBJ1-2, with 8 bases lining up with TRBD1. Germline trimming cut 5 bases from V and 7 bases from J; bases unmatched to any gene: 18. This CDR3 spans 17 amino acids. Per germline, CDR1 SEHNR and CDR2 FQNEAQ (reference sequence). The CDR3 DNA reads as TGTGCCAGCAGCCCACGATGGGGATCAGACAGGGGAACTGGCTACACCTTC. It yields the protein CASSPRWGSDRGTGYTF.

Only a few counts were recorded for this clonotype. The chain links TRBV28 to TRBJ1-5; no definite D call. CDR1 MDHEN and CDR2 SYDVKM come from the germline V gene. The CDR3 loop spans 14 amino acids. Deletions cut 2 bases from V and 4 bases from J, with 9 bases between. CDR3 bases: TGTGCCAGCAGTTTAAGCGGACCTAATCAGCCCCAGCATTTT. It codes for CASSLSGPNQPQHF.

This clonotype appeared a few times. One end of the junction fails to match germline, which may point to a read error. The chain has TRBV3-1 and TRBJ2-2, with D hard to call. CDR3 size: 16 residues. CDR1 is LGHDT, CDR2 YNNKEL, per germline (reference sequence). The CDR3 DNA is TGTGCCGGCAGCCAGAGAGGTGGGCTGTCCCCCGGGGAGCTGTTTTTT. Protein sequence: CAGSQRGGLSPGELFF.

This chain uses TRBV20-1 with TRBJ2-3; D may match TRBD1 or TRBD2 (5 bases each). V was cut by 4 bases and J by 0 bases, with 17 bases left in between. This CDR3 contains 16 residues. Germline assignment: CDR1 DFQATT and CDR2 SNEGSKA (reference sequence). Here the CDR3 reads CSATQLGAGSTDTQYF. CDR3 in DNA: TGCAGTGCTACCCAACTTGGGGCGGGTAGCACAGATACGCAGTATTTT.

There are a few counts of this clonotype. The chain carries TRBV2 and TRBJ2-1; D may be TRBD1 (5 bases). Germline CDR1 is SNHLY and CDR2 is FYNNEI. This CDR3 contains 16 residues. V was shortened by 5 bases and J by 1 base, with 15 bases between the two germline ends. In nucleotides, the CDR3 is TGTGCCAGCAGTCACCTTAGGGCAGGGTCCTACAATGAGCAGTTCTTC. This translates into CASSHLRAGSYNEQFF. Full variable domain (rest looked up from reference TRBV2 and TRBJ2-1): EPEVTQTPSHQVTQMGQEVILRCVPISNHLYFYWYRQILGQKVEFLVSFYNNEISEKSEIFDDQFSVERPDGSNFTLKIRSTKLEDSAMYFCASSHLRAGSYNEQFFGPGTRLTVL.

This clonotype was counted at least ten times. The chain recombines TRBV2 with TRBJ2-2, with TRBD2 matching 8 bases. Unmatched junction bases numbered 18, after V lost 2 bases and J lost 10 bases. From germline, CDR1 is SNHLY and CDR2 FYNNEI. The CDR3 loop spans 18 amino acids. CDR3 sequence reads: CASSESPPTSVRAEELFF. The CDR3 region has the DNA TGTGCCAGCAGTGAATCCCCCCCGACTAGCGTTCGTGCCGAGGAGCTGTTTTTT.

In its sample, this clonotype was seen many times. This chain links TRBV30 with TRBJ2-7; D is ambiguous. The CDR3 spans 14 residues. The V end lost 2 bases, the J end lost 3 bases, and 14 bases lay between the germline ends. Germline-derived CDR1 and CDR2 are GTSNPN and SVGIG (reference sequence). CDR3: CAWSSWTESYEQYF. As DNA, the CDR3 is TGTGCCTGGAGTTCATGGACGGAAAGCTACGAGCAGTACTTC.

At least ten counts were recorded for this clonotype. The CDR3 here is CASSATGTGVYNEQFF. CDR3 nucleotide sequence: TGTGCCAGCTCAGCGACCGGGACAGGGGTTTACAATGAGCAGTTCTTC. The genes are TRBV18 and TRBJ2-1, with TRBD1 matching over 10 bases. There are 16 residues in the CDR3. V was clipped by 5 bases and J by 4 bases; unmatched bases: 8. Germline lookup yields CDR1 KGHSH and CDR2 LQKENI.

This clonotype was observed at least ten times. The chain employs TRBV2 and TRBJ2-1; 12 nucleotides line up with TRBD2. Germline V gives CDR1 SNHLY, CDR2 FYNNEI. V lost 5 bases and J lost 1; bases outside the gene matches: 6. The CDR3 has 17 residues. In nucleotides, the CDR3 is TGTGCCAGCAGTCAATACGGACTAGCGGGATCCTACAATGAGCAGTTCTTC. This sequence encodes CASSQYGLAGSYNEQFF.

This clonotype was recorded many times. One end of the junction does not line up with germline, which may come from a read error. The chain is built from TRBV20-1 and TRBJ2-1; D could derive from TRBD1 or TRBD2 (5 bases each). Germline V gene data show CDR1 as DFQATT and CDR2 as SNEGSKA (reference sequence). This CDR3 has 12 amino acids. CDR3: CSVRRGANEQFF. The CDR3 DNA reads TGCAGTGTTAGAAGGGGAGCGAATGAGCAGTTCTTC.

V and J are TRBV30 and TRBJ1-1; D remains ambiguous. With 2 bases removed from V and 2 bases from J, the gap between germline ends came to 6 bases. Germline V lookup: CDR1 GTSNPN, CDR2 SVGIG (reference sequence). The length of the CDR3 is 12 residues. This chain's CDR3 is CAWSFSNTEAFF. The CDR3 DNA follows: TGTGCCTGGAGTTTCTCAAACACTGAAGCTTTCTTT.

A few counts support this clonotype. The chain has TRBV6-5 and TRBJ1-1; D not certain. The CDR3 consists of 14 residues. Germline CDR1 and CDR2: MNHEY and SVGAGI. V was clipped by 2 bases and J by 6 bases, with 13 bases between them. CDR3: CASSYTVTRAEAFF. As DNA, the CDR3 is TGTGCCAGCAGTTACACGGTTACCCGGGCTGAAGCTTTCTTT.

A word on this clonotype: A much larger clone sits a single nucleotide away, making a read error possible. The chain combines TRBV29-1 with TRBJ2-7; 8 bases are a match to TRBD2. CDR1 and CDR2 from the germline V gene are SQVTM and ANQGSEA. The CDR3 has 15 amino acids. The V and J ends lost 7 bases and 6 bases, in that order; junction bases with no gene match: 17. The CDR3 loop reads CSARPAGVGMGEQYF. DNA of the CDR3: TGCAGCGCCAGACCAGCGGGAGTTGGGATGGGCGAGCAGTACTTC.

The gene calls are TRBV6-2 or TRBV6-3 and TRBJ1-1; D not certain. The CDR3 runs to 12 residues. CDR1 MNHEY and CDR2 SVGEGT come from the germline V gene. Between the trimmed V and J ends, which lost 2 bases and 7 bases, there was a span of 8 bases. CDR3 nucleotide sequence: TGTGCCAGCAGTTACCCGGCGAATGAAGCTTTCTTT. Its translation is CASSYPANEAFF.

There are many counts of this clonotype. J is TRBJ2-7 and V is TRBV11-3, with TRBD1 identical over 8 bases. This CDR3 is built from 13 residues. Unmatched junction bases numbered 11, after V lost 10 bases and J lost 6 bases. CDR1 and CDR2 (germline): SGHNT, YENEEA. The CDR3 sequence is CATADRVRGEQYF. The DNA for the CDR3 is TGTGCCACCGCGGACAGGGTTAGAGGCGAGCAGTACTTC.

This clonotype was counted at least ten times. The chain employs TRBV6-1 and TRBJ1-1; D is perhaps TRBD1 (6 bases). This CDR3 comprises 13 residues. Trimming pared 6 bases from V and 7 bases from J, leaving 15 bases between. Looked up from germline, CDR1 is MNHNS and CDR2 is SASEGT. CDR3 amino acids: CASSTMPGDEAFF. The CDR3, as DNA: TGTGCCAGCAGCACCATGCCAGGGGATGAAGCTTTCTTT.

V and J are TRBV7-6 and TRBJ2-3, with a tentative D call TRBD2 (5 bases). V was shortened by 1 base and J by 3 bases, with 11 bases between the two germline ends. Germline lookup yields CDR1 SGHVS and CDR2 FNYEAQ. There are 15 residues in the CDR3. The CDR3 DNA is TGTGCCAGCAGCTTAGTAGGAGCGGCTACAGATACGCAGTATTTT. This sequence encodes CASSLVGAATDTQYF.

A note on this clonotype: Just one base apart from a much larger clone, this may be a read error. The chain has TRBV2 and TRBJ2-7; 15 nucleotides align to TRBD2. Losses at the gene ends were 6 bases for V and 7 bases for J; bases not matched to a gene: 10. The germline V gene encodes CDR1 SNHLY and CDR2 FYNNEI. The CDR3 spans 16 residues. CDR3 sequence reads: CASRLEPGLAGGEQYF. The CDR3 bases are TGTGCCAGCAGGCTCGAACCGGGACTAGCGGGAGGTGAGCAGTACTTC.

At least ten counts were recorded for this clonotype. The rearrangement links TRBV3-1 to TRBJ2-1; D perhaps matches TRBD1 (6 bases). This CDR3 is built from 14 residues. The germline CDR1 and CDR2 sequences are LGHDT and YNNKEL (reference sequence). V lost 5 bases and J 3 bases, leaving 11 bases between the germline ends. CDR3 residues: CASSRGKGYNEQFF. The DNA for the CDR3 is TGTGCCAGCAGCAGGGGGAAGGGCTACAATGAGCAGTTCTTC.

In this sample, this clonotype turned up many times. As DNA, the CDR3 is TGTGCCATCAGTGAGCTGCCGAACACTGAAGCTTTCTTT. Translating gives CAISELPNTEAFF. The genes are TRBV10-3 and TRBJ1-1; D gene ambiguous. The germline V gene has CDR1 ENHRY and CDR2 SYGVKD. The V and J ends lost 2 bases and 1 base respectively, with 5 bases between them. The CDR3 runs to 13 residues.

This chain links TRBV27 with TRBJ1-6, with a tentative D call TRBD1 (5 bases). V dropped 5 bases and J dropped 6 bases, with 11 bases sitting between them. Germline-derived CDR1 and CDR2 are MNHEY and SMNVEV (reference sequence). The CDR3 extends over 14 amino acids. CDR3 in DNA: TGTGCCAGCAGTCCACAGGAGACTAATTCACCCCTCCACTTT. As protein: CASSPQETNSPLHF.

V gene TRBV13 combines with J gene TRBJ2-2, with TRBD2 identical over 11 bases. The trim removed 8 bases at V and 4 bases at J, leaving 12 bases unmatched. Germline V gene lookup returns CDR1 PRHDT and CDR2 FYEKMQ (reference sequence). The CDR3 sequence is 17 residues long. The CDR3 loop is CASRETGTSGGTGELFF. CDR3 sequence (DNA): TGTGCCAGCCGCGAAACGGGGACTAGCGGAGGCACCGGGGAGCTGTTTTTT.